The T cell receptor beta chain described here comes from a study of post-analysis software for immune sequencing data. Study as a whole: Recorded subtypes: relapsing-remitting, secondary progressive, progressive-relapsing; some patients unannotated.

Researchers reported that TCR beta cDNA libraries carried unique molecular identifiers. Input populations of roughly 0.9 to 10 million T cells gave rise to approximately 500,000 cDNA molecules. TCRdb independently ran MiXCR on the PCR reads; one entry per CDR3 protein. The sample holds 650,000 to 850,000 distinct CDR3 sequences, under 60% seen once. Findings of the study overall: Batch-mates among the samples co-clustered strongly by F measure. A few TRBV segments appeared more often in patients than in controls, and TRBV5-6, TRBV5-1 and TRBV20-1 were among these. Controls showed significantly higher normalized Chao1 diversity than did multiple sclerosis patients.

Germline CDR1 reads MNHEY; CDR2 reads SMNVEV (reference sequence). J was trimmed by 6 bases and V by 5 bases; bases with no gene match: 8. The CDR3 is 15 residues long. This clonotype turned up a few times. Its antigen is unidentified. The specimen was blood. The receptor's source is a girl aged 10-17 years with multiple sclerosis. V is TRBV27 and J is TRBJ2-1; 9 bases are shared with TRBD1. The CDR3 region is CASSPGTGNFNEQFF. In DNA form, the CDR3 reads TGTGCCAGCAGTCCCGGGACAGGGAATTTCAATGAGCAGTTCTTC.